The rows below give T cell receptor beta chains drawn from one sample of a study of blood T cell repertoires in COVID-19. Profiled with immunoSEQ multiplex PCR; TCRdb holds only in-frame clones, not every one. The sample contains more than 75,000 clones, around 88% of which appear only once. Sequencing input: peripheral blood. Source of these receptors: a woman in her 70s with acute or convalescent COVID-19. Each CDR3 is given with its conserved first and last residue. The D gene is left open where the match is weak. The size field is filled for only some rows; it gives once, few, many or a size class.

V	J	size	D	CDR3	DNA
TRBV7-9	TRBJ2-2	few	NA	CASSFKNTGELFF	TGTGCCAGCAGCTTCAAGAACACCGGGGAGCTGTTTTTT
TRBV30	TRBJ2-4	NA	NA	CAWSAGGKNIQYF	TGTGCCTGGAGTGCCGGGGGCAAAAACATTCAGTACTTC
TRBV11-2	TRBJ1-2	NA	NA	CASSLGQTSNYGYTF	TGTGCCAGCAGCTTAGGACAGACATCGAACTATGGCTACACCTTC
TRBV12-3/TRBV12-4	TRBJ1-1	NA	NA	CASSLSVNTEAFF	TGTGCCAGCAGTTTATCGGTGAACACTGAAGCTTTCTTT
TRBV27	TRBJ1-2	NA	NA	CASSSGFGYGYTF	TGTGCCAGCAGCAGCGGGTTCGGGTATGGCTACACCTTC
TRBV7-2	TRBJ2-7	few	TRBD2	CASSYGLAGTQLSYEQYF	TGTGCCAGCAGCTACGGACTAGCGGGTACCCAACTCTCCTACGAGCAGTACTTC
TRBV24-1	TRBJ2-3	once	NA	CATSDPGGREDTQYF	TGTGCCACCAGTGATCCAGGGGGGCGGGAAGATACGCAGTATTTT
TRBV6-5	TRBJ1-2	NA	TRBD1	CASRTGTGASYGYTF	TGTGCCAGCCGAACCGGCACAGGGGCCTCGTATGGCTACACCTTC
TRBV27	TRBJ2-5	NA	NA	CASSPLIAEQETQYF	TGTGCCAGCAGTCCCCTTATAGCGGAACAAGAGACCCAGTACTTC
TRBV5-6	TRBJ1-1	NA	TRBD1	CASSLSPGGNTEAFF	TGTGCCAGCAGCTTGTCCCCAGGGGGAAACACTGAAGCTTTCTTT
TRBV3-1/TRBV3-2	TRBJ2-2	NA	NA	CASSLRGTGELFF	TGTGCCAGCAGCCTCCGAGGCACCGGGGAGCTGTTTTTT
TRBV5-8	TRBJ2-2	NA	NA	CASSELQVNTGELFF	TGTGCCAGCAGCGAGTTACAGGTGAACACCGGGGAGCTGTTTTTT
TRBV27	TRBJ2-1	NA	NA	CASSPTLYNEQFF	TGTGCCAGCAGTCCCACTCTCTACAATGAGCAGTTCTTC
TRBV3-1/TRBV3-2	TRBJ2-3	NA	TRBD2	CASSQKAGGPQTQYF	TGTGCCAGCAGCCAGAAAGCGGGGGGGCCGCAGACGCAGTATTTT
TRBV9	TRBJ2-3	NA	TRBD2	CASSVAPSGGGDTQYF	TGTGCCAGCAGCGTAGCGCCTAGCGGGGGGGGTGATACGCAGTATTTT
TRBV28	TRBJ2-3	once	NA	CASSHWRELTDTQYF	TGTGCCAGCAGTCATTGGAGGGAACTCACAGATACGCAGTATTTT
TRBV7-8	TRBJ2-7	NA	NA	CASSLDVGSSSYEQYF	TGTGCCAGCAGCTTAGATGTCGGGTCCAGCTCCTACGAGCAGTACTTC
TRBV5-4	TRBJ1-3	NA	NA	CASSRGRAGLSGNTIYF	TGTGCCAGCAGCCGTGGGAGGGCCGGTCTCTCTGGAAACACCATATATTTT
TRBV4-1	TRBJ2-7	NA	TRBD1	CASSQDSRTGGFYEQYF	TGCGCCAGCAGCCAAGATTCCCGGACAGGGGGCTTCTACGAGCAGTACTTC
TRBV7-9	TRBJ1-1	NA	NA	CASSLAWTVSVRSTEAFF	TGTGCCAGCAGCTTAGCTTGGACAGTATCGGTTAGGAGCACTGAAGCTTTCTTT
TRBV4-1	TRBJ2-3	NA	NA	CASSHRVTDTQYF	TGCGCCAGCAGCCACAGGGTGACTGATACGCAGTATTTT
TRBV30	TRBJ1-4	NA	NA	CAWGLNEKLFF	TGTGCCTGGGGACTAAATGAAAAACTGTTTTTT
TRBV29-1	TRBJ1-2	few	NA	CSVGGGGYTF	TGCAGCGTTGGGGGAGGTGGCTACACCTTC
TRBV2	TRBJ1-5	NA	TRBD1	CASSAGQNQPQHF	TGTGCCAGCAGTGCGGGACAGAATCAGCCCCAGCATTTT
TRBV6-5	TRBJ1-2	NA	NA	CASSYSLQGWYGYTF	TGTGCCAGCAGTTACTCGCTGCAGGGCTGGTATGGCTACACCTTC
TRBV30	TRBJ2-1	NA	NA	CAWSVRRAGSNEQFF	TGTGCCTGGAGTGTCCGGAGGGCCGGGTCCAATGAGCAGTTCTTC
TRBV19	TRBJ2-7	NA	NA	CASSPGGYEQYF	TGTGCCAGTAGCCCCGGCGGCTACGAGCAGTACTTC
TRBV9	TRBJ1-4	NA	TRBD1	CASSVDRRGLCEKLFF	TGTGCCAGCAGCGTAGATCGGAGGGGGCTATGTGAAAAACTGTTTTTT
TRBV28	TRBJ2-7	NA	TRBD2	CASSSILAGAYEQYF	TGTGCCAGCAGTTCAATACTAGCGGGAGCCTACGAGCAGTACTTC
TRBV7-9	TRBJ2-1	NA	NA	CASSLDYEAGEQFF	TGTGCCAGCAGCTTAGACTACGAGGCCGGAGAGCAGTTCTTC
TRBV5-1	TRBJ1-4	NA	NA	CASAREHANEKLFF	TGCGCCAGCGCACGTGAACATGCTAATGAAAAACTGTTTTTT
TRBV4-1	TRBJ2-7	once	TRBD1	CASSQEGTGDYEQYF	TGCGCCAGCAGCCAAGAGGGGACAGGGGATTACGAGCAGTACTTC
TRBV23-1	TRBJ1-4	once	TRBD1	CASSHPTGVPTNEKLFF	TGCGCCAGCAGTCATCCAACAGGGGTCCCAACTAATGAAAAACTGTTTTTT
TRBV30	TRBJ2-5	NA	NA	CAWSVSLQETQYF	TGTGCCTGGAGTGTATCTCTCCAAGAGACCCAGTACTTC
TRBV5-8	TRBJ1-5	NA	NA	CASSLAGIQPQHF	TGTGCCAGCAGCTTAGCGGGAATTCAGCCCCAGCATTTT
TRBV20-1	TRBJ2-3	NA	NA	CSASIWRGRGDTQYF	TGCAGTGCTAGTATCTGGCGGGGGCGGGGAGATACGCAGTATTTT
TRBV5-4	TRBJ2-2	NA	NA	CASSYTPGAATGELFF	TGTGCCAGCAGCTATACCCCGGGAGCCGCCACCGGGGAGCTGTTTTTT
TRBV27	TRBJ2-3	few	NA	CASSDRITQYF	TGTGCCAGCAGTGATAGAATTACGCAGTATTTT
TRBV7-9	TRBJ2-7	NA	TRBD2	CASSLFGLAGGHEQYF	TGTGCCAGCAGCTTATTTGGCCTAGCGGGAGGTCACGAGCAGTACTTC
TRBV4-1	TRBJ2-2	NA	TRBD2	CASSQQPGLAVGTGELFF	TGCGCCAGCAGCCAACAACCGGGACTAGCGGTGGGTACCGGGGAGCTGTTTTTT